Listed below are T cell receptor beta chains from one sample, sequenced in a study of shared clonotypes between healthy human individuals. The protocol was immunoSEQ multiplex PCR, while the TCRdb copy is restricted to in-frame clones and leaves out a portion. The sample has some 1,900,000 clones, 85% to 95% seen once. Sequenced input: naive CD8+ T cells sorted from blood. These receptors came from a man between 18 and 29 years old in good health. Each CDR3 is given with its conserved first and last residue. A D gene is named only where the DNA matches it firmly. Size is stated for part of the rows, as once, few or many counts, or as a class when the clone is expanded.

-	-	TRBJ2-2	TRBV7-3	CASSSYGATGELFF	TGTGCCAGCAGCTCTTATGGAGCCACCGGGGAGCTGTTTTTT
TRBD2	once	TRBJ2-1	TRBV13	CASSLVAGGNEQFF	TGTGCCAGCAGCTTAGTGGCGGGGGGCAATGAGCAGTTCTTC
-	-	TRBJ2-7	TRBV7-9	CASSLVARADEQYF	TGTGCCAGCAGCTTAGTAGCTCGGGCGGACGAGCAGTACTTC
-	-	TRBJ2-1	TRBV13	CASSPPLESSYNEQFF	TGTGCCAGCAGCCCGCCACTCGAAAGCTCCTACAATGAGCAGTTCTTC
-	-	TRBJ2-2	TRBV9	CASSHGIRGLSTGELFF	TGTGCCAGCAGCCACGGAATCCGGGGGCTAAGCACCGGGGAGCTGTTTTTT
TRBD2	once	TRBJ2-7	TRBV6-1	CASSDGGGYEQYF	TGTGCCAGCAGTGACGGGGGGGGATACGAGCAGTACTTC
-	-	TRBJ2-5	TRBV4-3	CASSQDGREETQYF	TGCGCCAGCAGCCAAGATGGCAGAGAAGAGACCCAGTACTTC
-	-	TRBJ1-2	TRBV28	CASSLPVNYGYTF	TGTGCCAGCAGTTTGCCCGTTAACTATGGCTACACCTTC
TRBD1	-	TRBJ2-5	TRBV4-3	CASSPSQGAGETQYF	TGCGCCAGCAGCCCCTCACAGGGGGCCGGGGAGACCCAGTACTTC
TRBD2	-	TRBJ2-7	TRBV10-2	CASSELSGSGYEQYF	TGCGCCAGCAGTGAGTTGTCGGGTAGCGGGTACGAGCAGTACTTC
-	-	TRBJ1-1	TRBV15	CATSLDRTEAFF	TGTGCCACCAGCCTAGATCGGACCGAAGCTTTCTTT
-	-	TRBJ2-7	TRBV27	CASSYRANYEQYF	TGTGCCAGCAGTTACAGGGCAAACTACGAGCAGTACTTC
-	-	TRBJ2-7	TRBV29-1	CSVEVAYEQYF	TGCAGCGTTGAAGTGGCTTACGAGCAGTACTTC
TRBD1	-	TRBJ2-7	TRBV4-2	CASSPRGTGYEQYF	TGTGCCAGCAGCCCGCGGGGGACAGGGTACGAGCAGTACTTC
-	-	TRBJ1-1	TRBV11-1	CASSLGGESTEAFF	TGTGCCAGCAGCTTAGGAGGGGAGAGCACTGAAGCTTTCTTT
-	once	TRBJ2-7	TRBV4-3	CASSQDRGDTGEQYF	TGCGCCAGCAGCCAAGATCGAGGAGACACCGGCGAGCAGTACTTC
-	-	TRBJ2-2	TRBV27	CASSLVHTGELFF	TGTGCCAGCAGTTTGGTTCACACCGGGGAGCTGTTTTTT
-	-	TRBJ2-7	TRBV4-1	CASSQVSEDYEQYF	TGCGCCAGCAGCCAAGTTAGCGAGGACTACGAGCAGTACTTC
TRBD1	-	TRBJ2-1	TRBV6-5	CASSSGTGYNEQFF	TGTGCCAGCAGTTCCGGGACAGGCTACAATGAGCAGTTCTTC
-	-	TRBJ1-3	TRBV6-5	CASSYTRGGNTIYF	TGTGCCAGCAGTTATACCAGGGGAGGAAACACCATATATTTT
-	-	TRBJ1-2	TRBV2	CASSESGAVYGYTF	TGTGCCAGCAGTGAATCCGGGGCGGTCTATGGCTACACCTTC
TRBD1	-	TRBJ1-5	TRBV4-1	CASSQEGQGQPQHF	TGCGCCAGCAGCCAAGAGGGACAGGGCCAGCCCCAGCATTTT
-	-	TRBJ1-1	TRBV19	CASTSWGGPEAFF	TGTGCCAGTACCTCGTGGGGGGGCCCTGAAGCTTTCTTT
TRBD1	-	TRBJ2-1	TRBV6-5	CASSPTGTSGNEQFF	TGTGCCAGCAGTCCGACAGGGACATCAGGTAATGAGCAGTTCTTC
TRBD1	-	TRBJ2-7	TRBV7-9	CASSLGTGWYEQYF	TGTGCCAGCAGCTTAGGGACAGGGTGGTACGAGCAGTACTTC
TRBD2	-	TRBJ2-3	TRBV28	CASSDPGLGDWVSDTQYF	TGTGCCAGCAGCGATCCCGGACTAGGCGATTGGGTATCGGATACGCAGTATTTT
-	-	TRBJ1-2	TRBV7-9	CASSLAGIYGYTF	TGTGCCAGCAGCTTGGCAGGGATTTATGGCTACACCTTC
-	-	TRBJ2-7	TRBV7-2	CASSLPAYEQYF	TGTGCCAGCAGCTTACCGGCTTACGAGCAGTACTTC
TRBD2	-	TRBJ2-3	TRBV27	CASSLSASGADTQYF	TGTGCCAGCAGTTTATCGGCTAGCGGGGCGGATACGCAGTATTTT
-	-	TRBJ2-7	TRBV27	CASSSPRSGSREQYF	TGTGCCAGCAGTTCCCCTAGGTCAGGGTCAAGGGAGCAGTACTTC
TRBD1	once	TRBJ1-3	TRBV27	CASSRQGVGGNTIYF	TGTGCCAGCAGCCGACAGGGGGTTGGTGGAAACACCATATATTTT
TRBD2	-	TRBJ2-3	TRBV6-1	CASSDLAGGTDTQYF	TGTGCCAGCAGTGATCTAGCGGGCGGCACAGATACGCAGTATTTT
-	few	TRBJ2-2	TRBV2	CASSSIGELFF	TGTGCCAGCAGCTCGATCGGGGAGCTGTTTTTT
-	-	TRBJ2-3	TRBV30	CAWSGATADTQYF	TGTGCCTGGAGTGGGGCTACGGCAGATACGCAGTATTTT
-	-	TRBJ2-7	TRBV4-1	CASSQGVRSYEQYF	TGCGCCAGCAGCCAAGGCGTTCGCTCCTACGAGCAGTACTTC
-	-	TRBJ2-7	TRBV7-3	CASSLAISGYEQYF	TGTGCCAGCAGCTTAGCGATTAGCGGCTACGAGCAGTACTTC
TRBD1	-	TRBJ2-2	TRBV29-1	CSAGQREVTGELFF	TGCAGCGCGGGACAGAGGGAAGTCACCGGGGAGCTGTTTTTT
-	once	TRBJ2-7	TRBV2	CASSDLREMGVYEQYF	TGTGCCAGCAGTGACCTACGGGAGATGGGGGTCTACGAGCAGTACTTC
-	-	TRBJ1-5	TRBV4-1	CASSQAGHQPQHF	TGCGCCAGCAGCCAAGCCGGGCATCAGCCCCAGCATTTT
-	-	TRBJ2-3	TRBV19	CASSIGGTDTQYF	TGTGCCAGTAGTATAGGGGGCACAGATACGCAGTATTTT
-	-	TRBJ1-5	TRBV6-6	CASRTNQPQHF	TGTGCCAGCAGGACAAATCAGCCCCAGCATTTT
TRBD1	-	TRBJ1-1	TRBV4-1	CASSPPGGAFTEAFF	TGCGCCAGCAGCCCCCCAGGGGGCGCGTTTACTGAAGCTTTCTTT